Sequencing of this TCR beta chain was carried out in a study of blood T cells in healthy people across ages. The second PCR ran about 6 to 11 cycles with a sample-barcoded 5' primer and J-beta primers. In TCRdb, the 5' RACE reads were re-called with MiXCR into one record per CDR3 protein. This sample yields around 780,000 distinct CDR3 sequences, of which roughly 25% are seen a single time; about 3% belongs to the top ten. Another study also made use of these data, one on T cells of mothers and their children.

Specimen: blood. This TCR was sampled from a boy aged 5 to 17 in good health.

Here the CDR3 reads CASSYRQGGGPEAFF. In DNA form, the CDR3 reads TGTGCCAGCAGCTACCGACAGGGAGGAGGCCCTGAAGCTTTCTTT. This rearrangement joins TRBV11-3 to TRBJ1-1; 7 nucleotides line up with TRBD1. V was pared by 4 bases and J by 6 bases, with 11 bases of the junction left unmatched. The CDR3 runs 15 residues. Germline V gives CDR1 SGHNT, CDR2 YENEEA.